There are a few counts of the clone carrying this TCR beta chain. What it binds is not known. This specimen comes from a study of response to subunit inactivated influenza vaccine. Regarding the study as a whole: Few new T cells, the authors suggested, are recruited by each seasonal influenza vaccination.

TCRdb reanalysed the RT-PCR reads using MiXCR and keeps one entry per CDR3 protein. The sample holds approximately 500,000 distinct CDR3 sequences, around 13% seen once. CDR3 length: 14 amino acids. V shed 9 bases, J shed 7 bases, and the junction held 7 bases outside the gene matches. The specimen was PBMCs from blood, collected approximately 12 days after vaccination. This receptor was obtained from a man aged 50 to 59 who received an inactivated influenza vaccine. J is TRBJ1-6 and V is TRBV12-3 or TRBV12-4; TRBD1 agrees at 9 bases. The CDR3 sequence is CASGRQGGNSPLHF. The CDR3 DNA reads TGTGCCAGTGGTAGACAGGGGGGAAATTCACCCCTCCACTTT.